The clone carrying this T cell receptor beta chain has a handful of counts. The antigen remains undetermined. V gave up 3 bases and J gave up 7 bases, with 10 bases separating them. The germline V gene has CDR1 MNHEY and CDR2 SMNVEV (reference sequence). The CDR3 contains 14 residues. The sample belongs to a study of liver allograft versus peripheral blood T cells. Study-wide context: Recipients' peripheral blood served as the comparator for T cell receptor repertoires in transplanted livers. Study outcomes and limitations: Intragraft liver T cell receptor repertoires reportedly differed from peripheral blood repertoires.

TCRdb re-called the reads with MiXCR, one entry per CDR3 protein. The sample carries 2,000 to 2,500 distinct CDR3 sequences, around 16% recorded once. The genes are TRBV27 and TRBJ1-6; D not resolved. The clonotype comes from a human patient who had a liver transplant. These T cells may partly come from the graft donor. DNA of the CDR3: TGTGCCAGCAGTTTCGGGGAATCCAATTCACCCCTCCACTTT. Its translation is CASSFGESNSPLHF.